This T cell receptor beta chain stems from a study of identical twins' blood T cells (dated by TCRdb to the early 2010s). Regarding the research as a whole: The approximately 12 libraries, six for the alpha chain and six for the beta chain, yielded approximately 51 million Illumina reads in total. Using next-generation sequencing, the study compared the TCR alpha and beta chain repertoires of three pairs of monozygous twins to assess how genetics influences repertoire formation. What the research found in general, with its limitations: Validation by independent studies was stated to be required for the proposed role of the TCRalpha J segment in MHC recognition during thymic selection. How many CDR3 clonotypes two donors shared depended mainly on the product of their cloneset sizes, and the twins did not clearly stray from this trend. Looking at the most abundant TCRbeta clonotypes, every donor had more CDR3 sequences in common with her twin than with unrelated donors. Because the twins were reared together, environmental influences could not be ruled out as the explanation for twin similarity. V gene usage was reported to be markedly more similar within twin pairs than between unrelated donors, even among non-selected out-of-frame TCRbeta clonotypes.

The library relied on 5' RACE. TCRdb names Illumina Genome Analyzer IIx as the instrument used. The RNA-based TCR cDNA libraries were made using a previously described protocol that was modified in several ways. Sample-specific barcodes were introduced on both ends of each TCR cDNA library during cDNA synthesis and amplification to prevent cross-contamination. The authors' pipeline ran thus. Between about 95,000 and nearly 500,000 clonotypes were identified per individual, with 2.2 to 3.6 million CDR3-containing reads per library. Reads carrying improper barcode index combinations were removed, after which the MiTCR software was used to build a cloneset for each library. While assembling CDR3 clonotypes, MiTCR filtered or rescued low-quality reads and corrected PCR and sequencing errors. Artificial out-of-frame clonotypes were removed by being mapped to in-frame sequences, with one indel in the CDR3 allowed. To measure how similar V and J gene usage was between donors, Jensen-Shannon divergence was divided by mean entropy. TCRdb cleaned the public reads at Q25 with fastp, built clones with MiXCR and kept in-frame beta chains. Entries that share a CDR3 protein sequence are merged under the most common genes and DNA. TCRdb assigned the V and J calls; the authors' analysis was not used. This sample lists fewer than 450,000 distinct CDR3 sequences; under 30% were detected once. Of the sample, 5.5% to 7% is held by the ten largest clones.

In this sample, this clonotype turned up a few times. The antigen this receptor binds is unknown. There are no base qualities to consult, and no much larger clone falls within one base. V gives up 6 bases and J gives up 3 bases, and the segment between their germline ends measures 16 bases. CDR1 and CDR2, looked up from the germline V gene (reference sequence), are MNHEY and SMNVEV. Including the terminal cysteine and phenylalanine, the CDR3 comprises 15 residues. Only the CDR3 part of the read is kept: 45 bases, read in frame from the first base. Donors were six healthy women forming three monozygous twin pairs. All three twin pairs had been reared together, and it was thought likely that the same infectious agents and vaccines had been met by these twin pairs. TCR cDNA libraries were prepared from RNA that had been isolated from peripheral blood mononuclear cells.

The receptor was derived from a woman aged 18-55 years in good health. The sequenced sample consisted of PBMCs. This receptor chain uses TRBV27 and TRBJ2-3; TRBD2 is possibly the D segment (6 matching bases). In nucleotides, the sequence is TGTGCCAGCAGCACCGGGACTTGGGGAACAGATACGCAGTATTTT. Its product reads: CASSTGTWGTDTQYF.